These T cell receptor beta chains were read from a single sample in a study of CXCR3-negative and CXCR3-positive naive CD8 T cells. TCRdb reprocessed the 5' RACE reads, with one entry per CDR3 protein and no DNA. The sample data list approximately 100,000 distinct CDR3 sequences. Sequenced material: naive CXCR3+ CD8+ T cells from blood. The receptors here all came from a human donor in good health. Some clones in this sample may be carry-over from other donors' samples. Each CDR3 is given with its conserved first and last residue. Each record gives: V gene, J gene, CDR3 protein.

V gene: TRBV5-1; J gene: TRBJ2-7; CDR3 protein: CASQGQGAREQYF
V gene: TRBV29-1; J gene: TRBJ2-5; CDR3 protein: CSVESRGVRETQYF
V gene: TRBV7-9; J gene: TRBJ2-7; CDR3 protein: CASSDTGERGYEQYF
V gene: TRBV27; J gene: TRBJ2-1; CDR3 protein: CASRRDRVYNEQFF
V gene: TRBV7-6; J gene: TRBJ2-2; CDR3 protein: CASSFTLGQGNTGELFF
V gene: TRBV12-3/TRBV12-4; J gene: TRBJ2-1; CDR3 protein: CASSLRPDSLSEQFF
V gene: TRBV18; J gene: TRBJ2-7; CDR3 protein: CASSPSAGTNYEQYF
V gene: TRBV5-6; J gene: TRBJ2-7; CDR3 protein: CASSSRGREYEQYF
V gene: TRBV15; J gene: TRBJ1-2; CDR3 protein: CATSRAPGDYGYTF
V gene: TRBV27; J gene: TRBJ2-7; CDR3 protein: CASSLGTALDYEQYF
V gene: TRBV29-1; J gene: TRBJ2-5; CDR3 protein: CSVARQYQDTQYF
V gene: TRBV29-1; J gene: TRBJ2-1; CDR3 protein: CSVEAPYEQFF
V gene: TRBV6-4; J gene: TRBJ2-3; CDR3 protein: CASSDSPGPQYF
V gene: TRBV18; J gene: TRBJ1-4; CDR3 protein: CASSPPTDYTEKLFF
V gene: TRBV18; J gene: TRBJ2-3; CDR3 protein: CASSPWGTGRDPTDTQYF
V gene: TRBV20-1; J gene: TRBJ1-1; CDR3 protein: CSAPHRGEVVAFF
V gene: TRBV7-2; J gene: TRBJ2-1; CDR3 protein: CASSSQLLAGVPYNEQFF